Each of the 25 T cell receptor beta chains below was sequenced from the same sample in a study of cytotoxic CD8 clonotypes in ibrutinib-treated CLL. Method: immunoSEQ multiplex PCR; TCRdb's copy keeps in-frame clones and lacks some. Counted here are some 30,000 clones, 60% to 85% occurring once; the ten biggest clones make up around 50%. The starting material was PBMCs, obtained after 36 months of ibrutinib treatment. The receptor source for this set is a human donor with chronic lymphocytic leukemia.

V usage is TRBV5-4 and J usage is TRBJ2-1; 9 bases agree with TRBD1. The CDR3 totals 16 residues. CDR1 is SGHNT and CDR2 is YYREEE in the germline V gene (reference sequence). V shed 4 bases, J shed 7 bases, and the junction held 12 bases outside the gene matches. CDR3 nucleotide sequence: TGTGCCAGCAGCACCGTCGGGGACAGGGAGCGAAATGAGCAGTTCTTC. This encodes CASSTVGDRERNEQFF.

The V call is TRBV10-3, the J call TRBJ2-2; 8 bases map to TRBD1. CDR3 length: 15 residues. The germline gives CDR1 ENHRY, CDR2 SYGVKD. V trimming: 2 bases; J trimming: 4 bases; junction bases outside the gene matches: 3. As DNA, the CDR3 is TGTGCCATCAGTGAGAGAGGACAGGGCACCGGGGAGCTGTTTTTT. Translated, it gives CAISERGQGTGELFF.

Only a few counts were recorded for this clone. This chain joins TRBV4-2 and TRBJ1-2; a weak D match, TRBD1 (5 bases). This CDR3 is built from 15 residues. CDR1 is LGHNA, CDR2 YNFKEQ, per germline. V dropped 0 bases and J dropped 8 bases, with 16 bases sitting between them. CDR3: CASSQEGAGIIGYTF. CDR3 coding DNA: TGTGCCAGCAGCCAAGAGGGCGCAGGGATCATCGGCTACACCTTC.

The chain has TRBV4-1 and TRBJ2-2; 8 nucleotides match TRBD2. This CDR3 is built from 17 residues. Per germline, CDR1 MGHRA and CDR2 YSYEKL. Germline trimming cut 0 bases from V and 2 bases from J; bases unmatched to any gene: 5. CDR3 bases: TGCGCCAGCAGCCAAGAGGCAGCGGGGGCCAACACCGGGGAGCTGTTTTTT. Translated: CASSQEAAGANTGELFF.

The rearrangement links TRBV6-5 to TRBJ2-6; D perhaps matches TRBD1 (6 bases). V gave up 5 bases and J gave up 2 bases, with 10 bases separating them. The CDR3 is 15 residues long. Germline assignment: CDR1 MNHEY and CDR2 SVGAGI. CDR3 sequence reads: CASSITGTGANVLTF. The CDR3, as DNA: TGTGCCAGCAGTATCACAGGGACTGGGGCCAACGTCCTGACTTTC.

This sequence joins TRBV27 and TRBJ1-1; TRBD1 aligns across 7 bases. Trimming cost V 6 bases and J 4 bases; bases outside gene matches: 8. Germline-derived CDR1 and CDR2 are MNHEY and SMNVEV (reference sequence). The CDR3 spans 14 residues. The CDR3 sequence is CASRPGDRLTEAFF. The CDR3 region has the DNA TGTGCCAGCAGGCCTGGGGACAGACTCACTGAAGCTTTCTTT.

The chain recombines TRBV6-6 with TRBJ1-2, with D possibly matching TRBD1 (6 bases). The germline V gene encodes CDR1 MNHNY and CDR2 SVGAGI (reference sequence). Deletions cut 4 bases from V and 6 bases from J, with 18 bases between. The CDR3 extends over 15 amino acids. The CDR3 loop reads CASSWGRGGKNGYTF. CDR3 nucleotides: TGTGCCAGCAGTTGGGGGCGAGGGGGTAAGAATGGCTACACCTTC.

The chain is built from TRBV5-1 and TRBJ1-1, with D tentatively TRBD1 (6 bases). Trimming left V 4 bases short and J 1 base short, with 14 bases between. This CDR3 has 15 residues. In germline, CDR1 is SGHRS, CDR2 YFSETQ. CDR3 DNA: TGCGCCAGCAGCACTTACTTGACAGGGAACACTGAAGCTTTCTTT. Protein product: CASSTYLTGNTEAFF.

The genes are TRBV11-2 and TRBJ2-6; D not certain. V was pared by 1 base and J by 3 bases, with 4 bases between. Looked up from germline, CDR1 is SGHAT and CDR2 is FQNNGV. This CDR3 has 14 residues. DNA for the CDR3: TGTGCCAGCAGCTTAGCTGGTGGGGCCAACGTCCTGACTTTC. Translating it yields CASSLAGGANVLTF.

This rearrangement joins TRBV7-3 to TRBJ2-1; 10 bases line up with TRBD2. V lost 5 bases to trimming and J lost 9 bases; unmatched junction nucleotides: 4. The CDR3 has 13 residues. Germline CDR1 SGHTA, CDR2 FQGTGA. CDR3: CASSLLAGFEQFF. As DNA, the CDR3 is TGTGCCAGCAGCCTACTAGCGGGGTTTGAGCAGTTCTTC.

Only a few counts were recorded for this clone. The CDR3 bases are TGCGCCAGCAGCCCACTGACTAGCGGGGGGCGAGATACGCAGTATTTT. This encodes CASSPLTSGGRDTQYF. This chain links TRBV5-1 with TRBJ2-3; TRBD2 agrees at 13 bases. Germline V gene lookup returns CDR1 SGHRS and CDR2 YFSETQ. The CDR3 spans 16 residues. V lost 4 bases to trimming and J lost 5 bases; unmatched junction nucleotides: 7.

The chain employs TRBV7-9 and TRBJ2-3; the D gene is possibly TRBD1 (6 bases). CDR3 size: 16 residues. Germline V CDR1 and CDR2: SEHNR, FQNEAQ (reference sequence). Trimming pared 4 bases from V and 0 bases from J, leaving 14 bases between. The chain's CDR3 is CASSSSGAWSTDTQYF. The CDR3, as DNA: TGTGCCAGCAGCTCGTCAGGGGCGTGGAGCACAGATACGCAGTATTTT.

Comments on this clone: At one end, the junction sequence differs from germline, possibly due to a read error. The J gene is TRBJ1-5, the V gene TRBV4-1, with 8 nucleotides matching TRBD1. The CDR3 is 18 amino acids. Germline V CDR1 and CDR2: MGHRA, YSYEKL. The CDR3 protein is CASRQGWGGQGPNQPQHF. The CDR3 DNA follows: TGCGCCAGCAGACAAGGATGGGGCGGACAGGGACCCAATCAGCCCCAGCATTTT.

The chain links TRBV4-2 to TRBJ2-3; possible D gene TRBD2, 6 bases. Trimming left V 0 bases short and J 3 bases short, with 19 bases between. The CDR3 sequence is 18 residues long. Per germline, CDR1 LGHNA and CDR2 YNFKEQ. CDR3 protein: CASSQDLRTSFVTDTQYF. The CDR3, as DNA: TGTGCCAGCAGCCAAGATCTGCGTACTAGCTTCGTGACAGATACGCAGTATTTT.

The chain recombines TRBV7-3 with TRBJ1-2; D is uncertain. The germline V gene encodes CDR1 SGHTA and CDR2 FQGTGA. Trimming left V 5 bases short and J 4 bases short, with 14 bases between. The CDR3 runs 14 residues. For the CDR3, the DNA is TGTGCCAGCAGCCTGGGTGCCTTGCCCTATGGCTACACCTTC. Its translation is CASSLGALPYGYTF.

The J gene is TRBJ2-1, the V gene TRBV4-1; TRBD2 is a possible D gene (5 bases). This CDR3 is built from 14 residues. Germline CDR1 MGHRA, CDR2 YSYEKL. Trimming took off 1 base at V and 1 base at J, with 5 bases between the two ends. The DNA of the CDR3 is TGCGCCAGCAGCCAAGGAGGGTCCTACAATGAGCAGTTCTTC. Translation gives CASSQGGSYNEQFF.

V and J are TRBV18 and TRBJ2-5; D remains unclear. CDR1 KGHSH and CDR2 LQKENI come from the germline V gene. V dropped 1 base and J dropped 4 bases, with 7 bases sitting between them. CDR3 length: 13 amino acids. The CDR3 region is CASSPQGSETQYF. The CDR3 nucleotides are TGTGCCAGCTCACCACAAGGATCAGAGACCCAGTACTTC.

The chain links TRBV27 to TRBJ2-3; 8 nucleotides match TRBD2. V shed 5 bases, J shed 3 bases, and the junction held 7 bases outside the gene matches. Per the germline V gene, CDR1 is MNHEY and CDR2 is SMNVEV (reference sequence). CDR3 length equals 15 residues. The CDR3 coding sequence is TGTGCCAGCAGTCCCGGGGGGGTCAGGACAGATACGCAGTATTTT. Translating gives CASSPGGVRTDTQYF.

The chain joins TRBV5-6 to TRBJ2-5; D gene ambiguous. The CDR3 has 14 residues. Looked up from germline, CDR1 is SGHDT and CDR2 is YYEEEE. Trimming stripped 2 bases from V and 5 bases from J, with 13 bases between. The DNA for the CDR3 is TGTGCCAGCAGCTTTCGCTCCCTGGGGGAGACCCAGTACTTC. Translated, it gives CASSFRSLGETQYF. The entire variable domain, with the rest obtained from reference TRBV5-6 and TRBJ2-5, is as follows: DAGVTQSPTHLIKTRGQQVTLRCSPKSGHDTVSWYQQALGQGPQFIFQYYEEEERQRGNFPDRFSGHQFPNYSSELNVNALLLGDSALYLCASSFRSLGETQYFGPGTRLLVL.

The chain couples TRBV19 to TRBJ1-3; D is unresolved. V dropped 2 bases and J dropped 0 bases, with 5 bases sitting between them. Germline V gene lookup returns CDR1 LNHDA and CDR2 SQIVND (reference sequence). This CDR3 has 14 amino acids. CDR3: CASSISSSGNTIYF. CDR3 in DNA: TGTGCCAGTAGTATATCGAGCTCTGGAAACACCATATATTTT.

The chain combines TRBV7-8 with TRBJ2-5; D not certain. This CDR3 contains 15 residues. CDR1 SGHVS and CDR2 FQNEAQ come from the germline V gene. Trimming pared 1 base from V and 5 bases from J, leaving 14 bases between. The CDR3 is CASSLGMTAVETQYF. In DNA form, the CDR3 reads TGTGCCAGCAGCTTAGGAATGACGGCGGTGGAGACCCAGTACTTC.

V is TRBV7-6 and J is TRBJ2-3; D ambiguous. Germline V gene lookup returns CDR1 SGHVS and CDR2 FNYEAQ. Trimming removed 2 bases at V and 0 bases at J, with 6 bases between. The CDR3 is 14 amino acids. CDR3: CASSLQASTDTQYF. CDR3 in DNA: TGTGCCAGCAGCTTACAGGCGAGCACAGATACGCAGTATTTT.

The chain combines TRBV7-9 with TRBJ2-1; D unresolved. The germline CDR1 and CDR2 sequences are SEHNR and FQNEAQ (reference sequence). The CDR3 has 14 residues. V was pared by 1 base and J by 4 bases, with 8 bases between. CDR3 protein: CASSLGSPYNEQFF. The CDR3 nucleotides are TGTGCCAGCAGCTTAGGGAGCCCTTACAATGAGCAGTTCTTC.

This rearrangement joins TRBV6-4 to TRBJ2-3; the D call may be TRBD1 or TRBD2 (7 bases each). CDR1 and CDR2 (germline): MRHNA, SNTAGT. Deletions cut 3 bases from V and 2 bases from J, with 15 bases between. This CDR3 spans 16 amino acids. The CDR3 sequence: CASSECAGGDTDTQYF. CDR3 in DNA: TGTGCCAGCAGTGAATGTGCAGGGGGGGACACAGATACGCAGTATTTT.

The chain carries TRBV7-3 and TRBJ1-3; no definite D call. This CDR3 is 15 amino acids long. V lost 3 bases, J lost 4 bases, and 13 bases lay in between. The germline V gene encodes CDR1 SGHTA and CDR2 FQGTGA. This chain's CDR3 is CASSFKLGWGNTIYF. In nucleotides, the CDR3 is TGTGCCAGCAGCTTCAAACTGGGGTGGGGAAACACCATATATTTT.